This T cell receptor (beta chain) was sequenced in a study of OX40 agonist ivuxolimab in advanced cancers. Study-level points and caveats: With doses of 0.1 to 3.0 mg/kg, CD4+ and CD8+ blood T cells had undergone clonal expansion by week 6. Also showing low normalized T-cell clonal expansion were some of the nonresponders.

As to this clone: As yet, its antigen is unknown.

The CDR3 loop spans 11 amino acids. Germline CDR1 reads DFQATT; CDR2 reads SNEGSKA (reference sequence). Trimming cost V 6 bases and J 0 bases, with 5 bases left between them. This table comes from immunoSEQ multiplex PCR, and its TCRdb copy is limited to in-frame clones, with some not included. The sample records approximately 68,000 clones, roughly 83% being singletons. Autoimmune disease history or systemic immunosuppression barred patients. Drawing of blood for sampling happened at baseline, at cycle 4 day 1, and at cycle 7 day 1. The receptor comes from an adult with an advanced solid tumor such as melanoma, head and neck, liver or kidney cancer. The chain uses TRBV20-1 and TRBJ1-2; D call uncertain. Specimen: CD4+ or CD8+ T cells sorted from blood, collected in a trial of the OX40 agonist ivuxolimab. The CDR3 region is CSASANYGYTF. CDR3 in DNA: TGCAGTGCGTCCGCTAACTATGGCTACACCTTC.